The present T cell receptor (beta chain) was sequenced within a study of blood T cell repertoires in COVID-19. The overall study: COVID-19 samples collected from the United States, Italy and Spain covered acute and convalescent phases. In each case, the material was cDNA or gDNA derived from T cells, B-cell-depleted T cells, or PBMCs.

Authors' data handling: Amplification with reference gene primers provided the estimates of nucleated cell counts. The table came from immunoSEQ multiplex PCR; TCRdb's copy has only in-frame clones and leaves some out. D and trimming were read from the DNA, whereas the V and J calls and clone size are those reported in that table. The sample consists of some 320,000 clones, 88% of them appearing once. Trimming shortened V by 4 bases and J by 5 bases, and 6 bases separated the two germline ends. The CDR3 sequence is 11 residues long. This clonotype was sampled from a woman aged 30 to 39 who had recovered from COVID-19. Source material: peripheral blood. The chain has TRBV12-3 or TRBV12-4 and TRBJ2-7; tentative D call: TRBD1 (5 bases). As DNA, the CDR3 is TGTGCCAGCAGTTACAGGAACGAGCAGTACTTC. Translation: CASSYRNEQYF.